The sequence of this T cell receptor (beta chain) was determined in a study of CD4 T cells in relation to SARS-CoV-2 and coronaviruses. Findings and caveats of the study: Memory recall responses, not primary responses primed in culture, are what the assay detects. Pre-pandemic and post-infection samples never came from the same donor.

The unexposed donors gave CD4+ T cells in about 2010-2019, prior to COVID-19. Naive and memory CD4+ T cells were separated from cryopreserved PBMCs. The table came from immunoSEQ multiplex PCR; TCRdb's copy has only in-frame clones and leaves some out. The sample records approximately 70,000 clones, more than 80% being singletons. The CDR3 covers 18 residues. Points on this clone: Its antigen remains unknown.

The TCR sequence derives from a human donor in good health. Sequenced input: naive CD4+ T cells from PBMCs. Subset in this sample: naive CD4+ T cells isolated by negative enrichment. The chain is built from TRBV21-1 and TRBJ2-7; the table's D call, TRBD2, has no DNA check behind it. TRBV21-1 constitutes a pseudogene. The CDR3 protein is CASSKVPEWLMSSYEQYF. The CDR3 coding sequence is TGTGCCAGCAGCAAAGTCCCTGAGTGGTTAATGAGCTCCTACGAGCAGTACTTC.